A selection of T cell receptor beta chains follows, all from one sample in a study of T cell changes during pregnancy in multiple sclerosis. TCRdb's copy holds only in-frame clones and misses some; the assay was immunoSEQ multiplex PCR. Of roughly 40,000 clones listed, around nine tenths are singletons. The sequencing here drew on peripheral blood, taken before pregnancy. These receptors were taken from a female donor with multiple sclerosis, enrolled in a pregnancy study. The CDR3 runs from the conserved cysteine through the conserved F or W. Each record gives: D gene, clone size, J gene, V gene, CDR3 DNA, CDR3 protein. The D gene is left open where the match is weak. For some rows the clone size is stated as once, few or many, or as a class when expanded; others skip it.

D gene: .; clone size: .; J gene: TRBJ2-3; V gene: TRBV29-1; CDR3 DNA: TGCAGCGTTGATGACGGGAGCACAGATACGCAGTATTTT; CDR3 protein: CSVDDGSTDTQYF
D gene: TRBD1; clone size: .; J gene: TRBJ1-2; V gene: TRBV7-9; CDR3 DNA: TGTGCCAGCAGCCCAGGACAGGGGGCGATATATGGCTACACCTTC; CDR3 protein: CASSPGQGAIYGYTF
D gene: TRBD1; clone size: .; J gene: TRBJ2-7; V gene: TRBV6-5; CDR3 DNA: TGTGCCAGCAGAGACGCCGGGACAGCCTACGAGCAGTACTTC; CDR3 protein: CASRDAGTAYEQYF
D gene: .; clone size: .; J gene: TRBJ1-1; V gene: TRBV6-5; CDR3 DNA: TGTGCCAGCAGTGACTCTTACAGGGCTGAAGCTTTCTTT; CDR3 protein: CASSDSYRAEAFF
D gene: TRBD2; clone size: .; J gene: TRBJ2-1; V gene: TRBV5-1; CDR3 DNA: TGCGCCAGCAGCTTACTAGCGGGAGATTGGAATGAGCAGTTCTTC; CDR3 protein: CASSLLAGDWNEQFF
D gene: .; clone size: .; J gene: TRBJ2-5; V gene: TRBV7-2; CDR3 DNA: TGTGCCAGCAGCTTAGTTCCGGGGACCCAGTACTTC; CDR3 protein: CASSLVPGTQYF
D gene: .; clone size: .; J gene: TRBJ2-6; V gene: TRBV19; CDR3 DNA: TGTGCCAGTAGTTCGACAGGAGTCTCTGGGGCCAACGTCCTGACTTTC; CDR3 protein: CASSSTGVSGANVLTF
D gene: TRBD1; clone size: .; J gene: TRBJ1-5; V gene: TRBV7-2; CDR3 DNA: TGTGCCAGCAGCTTAGGAGGGGACAGACGCAATCAGCCCCAGCATTTT; CDR3 protein: CASSLGGDRRNQPQHF
D gene: .; clone size: .; J gene: TRBJ1-2; V gene: TRBV9; CDR3 DNA: TGTGCCAGCAGCCAGACGGAGTCCTCTATCTATGGCTACACCTTC; CDR3 protein: CASSQTESSIYGYTF
D gene: .; clone size: .; J gene: TRBJ2-5; V gene: TRBV11-1; CDR3 DNA: TGTGCCAGCAGCCCTACGGCCGGACAAGGCAACCAAGAGACCCAGTACTTC; CDR3 protein: CASSPTAGQGNQETQYF
D gene: .; clone size: .; J gene: TRBJ2-7; V gene: TRBV4-2; CDR3 DNA: TGTGCCAGCAGCCAAGAGAAGTCAGGGGTCAGCTACGAGCAGTACTTC; CDR3 protein: CASSQEKSGVSYEQYF
D gene: .; clone size: .; J gene: TRBJ1-1; V gene: TRBV6-5; CDR3 DNA: TGTGCCAGCAGACCCCGGGGGTTCTTGAACACTGAAGCTTTCTTT; CDR3 protein: CASRPRGFLNTEAFF
D gene: .; clone size: .; J gene: TRBJ2-5; V gene: TRBV7-7; CDR3 DNA: TGTGCCAGCAGCTTAGCAGGAAGCGTTCAAGAGACCCAGTACTTC; CDR3 protein: CASSLAGSVQETQYF
D gene: .; clone size: .; J gene: TRBJ2-5; V gene: TRBV7-9; CDR3 DNA: TGTGCCAGCAGCTTAGCGCCGAGCATTCAAGAGACCCAGTACTTC; CDR3 protein: CASSLAPSIQETQYF
D gene: .; clone size: once; J gene: TRBJ1-1; V gene: TRBV2; CDR3 DNA: TGTGCCAGCAGTAGGAGGGACACTGAAGCTTTCTTT; CDR3 protein: CASSRRDTEAFF
D gene: .; clone size: .; J gene: TRBJ2-3; V gene: TRBV28; CDR3 DNA: TGTGCCAGCAGTCTGAGGGAGCCAGATACGCAGTATTTT; CDR3 protein: CASSLREPDTQYF
D gene: .; clone size: .; J gene: TRBJ2-3; V gene: TRBV4-1; CDR3 DNA: TGCGCCAGCAGCCAAGAGGGGGACTCTTCCACAGATACGCAGTATTTT; CDR3 protein: CASSQEGDSSTDTQYF
D gene: TRBD2; clone size: .; J gene: TRBJ2-1; V gene: TRBV10-3; CDR3 DNA: TGTGCCATCAGTCCCCCGGGACTAGCGCTTGACAATGAGCAGTTCTTC; CDR3 protein: CAISPPGLALDNEQFF
D gene: .; clone size: .; J gene: TRBJ2-3; V gene: TRBV11-2; CDR3 DNA: TGTGCCAGCAGCCCGCTAGGTCTAGCGCTGATCACAGATACGCAGTATTTT; CDR3 protein: CASSPLGLALITDTQYF
D gene: TRBD1; clone size: .; J gene: TRBJ1-5; V gene: TRBV6-6; CDR3 DNA: TGTGCCAGCAGTTTACAGGGGGAGCCCCAGCATTTT; CDR3 protein: CASSLQGEPQHF
D gene: TRBD1; clone size: .; J gene: TRBJ1-4; V gene: TRBV18; CDR3 DNA: TGTGCCAGCTCACCACCGTCAGGACAGGGGGCCGTGAGGTTTTTT; CDR3 protein: CASSPPSGQGAVRFF
D gene: .; clone size: .; J gene: TRBJ1-1; V gene: TRBV18; CDR3 DNA: TGTGCCAGCTCACCACCGGCAGGAAACGCTGAAGCTTTCTTT; CDR3 protein: CASSPPAGNAEAFF
D gene: .; clone size: .; J gene: TRBJ1-1; V gene: TRBV7-9; CDR3 DNA: TGTGCCAGCAGCTTAGGAGGGGGAGCCAACACTGAAGCTTTCTTT; CDR3 protein: CASSLGGGANTEAFF